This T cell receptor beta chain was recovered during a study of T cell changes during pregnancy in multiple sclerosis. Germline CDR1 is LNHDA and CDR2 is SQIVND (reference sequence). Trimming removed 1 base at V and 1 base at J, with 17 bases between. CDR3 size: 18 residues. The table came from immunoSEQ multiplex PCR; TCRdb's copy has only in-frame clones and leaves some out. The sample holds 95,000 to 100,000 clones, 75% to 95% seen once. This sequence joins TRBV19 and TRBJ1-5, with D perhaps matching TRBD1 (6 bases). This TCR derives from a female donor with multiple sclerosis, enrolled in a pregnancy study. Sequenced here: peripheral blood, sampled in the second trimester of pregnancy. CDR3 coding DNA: TGTGCCAGTAGTATAGGAACAGGGATTCCAAAAAGCAATCAGCCCCAGCATTTT. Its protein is CASSIGTGIPKSNQPQHF.